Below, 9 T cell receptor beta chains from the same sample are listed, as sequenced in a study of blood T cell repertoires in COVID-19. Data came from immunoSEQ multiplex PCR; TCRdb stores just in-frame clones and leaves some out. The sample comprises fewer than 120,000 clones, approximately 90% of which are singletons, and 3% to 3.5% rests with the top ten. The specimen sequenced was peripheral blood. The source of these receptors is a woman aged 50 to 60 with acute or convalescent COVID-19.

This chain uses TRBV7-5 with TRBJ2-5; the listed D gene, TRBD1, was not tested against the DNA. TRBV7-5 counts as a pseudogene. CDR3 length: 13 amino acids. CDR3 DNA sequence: TGTGTCAGAAGCTTATTGGACAGAGGGGTAGAGTACTTC. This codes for CVRSLLDRGVEYF.

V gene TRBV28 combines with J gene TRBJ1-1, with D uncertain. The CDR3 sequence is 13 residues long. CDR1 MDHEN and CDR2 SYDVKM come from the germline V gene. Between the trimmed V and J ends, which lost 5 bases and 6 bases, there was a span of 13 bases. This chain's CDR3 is CASSPYRVAEAFF. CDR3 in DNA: TGTGCCAGCAGTCCCTACCGGGTCGCTGAAGCTTTCTTT. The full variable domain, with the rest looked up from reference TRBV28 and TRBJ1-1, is DVKVTQSSRYLVKRTGEKVFLECVQDMDHENMFWYRQDPGLGLRLIYFSYDVKMKEKGDIPEGYSVSREKKERFSLILESASTNQTSMYLCASSPYRVAEAFFGQGTRLTVV.

CDR3 sequence: CASSDQSGMGTGELFF. Written as DNA, the CDR3 is TGCGCCAGCAGTGATCAGAGCGGGATGGGCACCGGGGAGCTGTTTTTT. This chain joins TRBV10-2 and TRBJ2-2; 7 bases match TRBD2. Germline V lookup: CDR1 WSHSY, CDR2 SAAADI. Losses at the gene ends were 3 bases for V and 4 bases for J; bases not matched to a gene: 8. The CDR3 totals 16 residues.

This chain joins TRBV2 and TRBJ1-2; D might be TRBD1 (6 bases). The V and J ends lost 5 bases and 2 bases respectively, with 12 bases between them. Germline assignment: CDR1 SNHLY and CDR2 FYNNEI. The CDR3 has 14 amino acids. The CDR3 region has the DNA TGTGCCAGCAGTTCGGACAGTCTAAACTATGGCTACACCTTC. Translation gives CASSSDSLNYGYTF.

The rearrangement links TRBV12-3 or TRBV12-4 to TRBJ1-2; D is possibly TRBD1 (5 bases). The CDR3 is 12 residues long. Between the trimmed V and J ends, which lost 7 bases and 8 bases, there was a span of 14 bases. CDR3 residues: CASTQKGVGYTF. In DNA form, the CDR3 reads TGTGCCAGCACCCAAAAAGGGGTCGGCTACACCTTC.

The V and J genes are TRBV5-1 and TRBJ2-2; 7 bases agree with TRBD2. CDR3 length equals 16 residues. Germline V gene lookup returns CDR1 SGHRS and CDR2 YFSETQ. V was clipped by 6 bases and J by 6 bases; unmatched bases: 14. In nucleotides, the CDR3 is TGCGCCAGCAAAACTGACGTCGCGGGAGTTGCCGGGGAGCTGTTTTTT. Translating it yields CASKTDVAGVAGELFF.

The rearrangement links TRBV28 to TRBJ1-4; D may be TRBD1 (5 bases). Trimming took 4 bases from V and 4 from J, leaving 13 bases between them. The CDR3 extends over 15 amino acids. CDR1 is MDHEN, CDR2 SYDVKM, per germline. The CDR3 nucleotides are TGTGCCAGCAGTTCCCCCGGCACAGGTAATGAAAAACTGTTTTTT. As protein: CASSSPGTGNEKLFF.

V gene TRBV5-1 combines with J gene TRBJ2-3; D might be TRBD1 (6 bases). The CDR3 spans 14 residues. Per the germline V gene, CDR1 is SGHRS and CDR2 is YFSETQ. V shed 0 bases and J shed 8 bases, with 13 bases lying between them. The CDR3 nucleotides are TGCGCCAGCAGCTTGGACAGGGAGTTGGGTACGCAGTATTTT. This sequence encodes CASSLDRELGTQYF.

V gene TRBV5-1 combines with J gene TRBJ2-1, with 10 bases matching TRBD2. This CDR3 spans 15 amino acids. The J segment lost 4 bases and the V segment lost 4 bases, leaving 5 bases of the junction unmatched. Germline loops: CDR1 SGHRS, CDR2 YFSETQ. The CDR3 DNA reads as TGCGCCAGCAGCATGCTAGCGGGAGAGTACAATGAGCAGTTCTTC. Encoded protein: CASSMLAGEYNEQFF.